This T cell receptor (beta chain) was found in a study of Ad26.COV2.S vaccination and SARS-CoV-2 variants. Study overall: Doses of Ad26.COV2.S were injected into muscle once or twice, 56 days apart.

To note about this clone: What it recognizes is unknown.

CDR1 is MNHEY, CDR2 SMNVEV, per germline (reference sequence). The CDR3 is made up of 14 amino acids. V lost 5 bases and J lost 2; bases outside the gene matches: 1. Regarding the study as a whole: Participants given vaccine showed non-spike TCR breadth similar to that of placebo recipients. Spike-specific TCR breadth in vaccine recipients exceeded that seen in placebo recipients.

Data came from immunoSEQ multiplex PCR; TCRdb stores just in-frame clones and leaves some out. The sample lists 400,000 to 450,000 clones, more than 80% occurring once. The sample's treatment: some 19 received Ad26.COV2.S at low or high dose, single or two shots; 5 received placebo; per-sample allocation not given. Samples analyzed were those drawn on day 63 after the first vaccine or placebo injection. This rearrangement joins TRBV27 to TRBJ2-7, with 12 bases identical to TRBD2. Sequences were derived from peripheral blood, sampled in a trial of Ad26.COV2.S vaccine versus placebo. The clonotype was recovered from a person aged 18-65 years who received the Ad26.COV2.S COVID-19 vaccine or a placebo. Here the CDR3 DNA reads TGTGCCAGCAGTCGGACTAGCGGGGCCTACGAGCAGTACTTC. Its translation: CASSRTSGAYEQYF.